The 29 T cell receptor beta chains in this list originate from one sample, sequenced in a study of blood T cell repertoires in COVID-19. Here immunoSEQ multiplex PCR was the method, and the copy in TCRdb shows in-frame clones only, minus some. The data hold more than 100,000 clones, with 87% observed a single time. The sequencing input was peripheral blood. The receptors originated from a man in his fifties with active COVID-19.

This chain joins TRBV12-5 and TRBJ2-3; TRBD1 matches 9 bases. Germline V lookup: CDR1 LGHNT, CDR2 FRNRAP. This CDR3 spans 18 amino acids. V shed 0 bases and J 4 bases; nucleotides not matched to a gene: 11. The CDR3 reads CASGLVLGDRVRADTQYF. The DNA for the CDR3 is TGTGCTAGTGGTTTGGTACTCGGGGACAGGGTAAGGGCAGATACGCAGTATTTT.

The chain couples TRBV19 to TRBJ1-3; TRBD1 is a possible D gene (6 bases). The V gene lost 3 bases and the J gene lost 1 base, with 10 bases spanning the gap. Germline values: CDR1 LNHDA, CDR2 SQIVND (reference sequence). The CDR3 consists of 15 residues. CDR3 coding DNA: TGTGCCAGTAGTATCGGGGGGCAGTCTGGAAACACCATATATTTT. This codes for CASSIGGQSGNTIYF.

V gene TRBV19 combines with J gene TRBJ1-1, with D uncertain. This CDR3 has 15 amino acids. V gave up 2 bases and J gave up 5 bases, with 15 bases separating them. Germline V lookup: CDR1 LNHDA, CDR2 SQIVND (reference sequence). This chain's CDR3 is CASSIFGFGGTEAFF. For the CDR3, the DNA is TGTGCCAGTAGTATATTTGGTTTCGGAGGAACTGAAGCTTTCTTT.

The sample holds a few counts of this clone. CDR3 residues: CASSVGTIRGSTQYF. The CDR3 nucleotides are TGTGCCAGCAGCGTAGGGACTATTAGAGGCTCTACGCAGTATTTT. The genes are TRBV9 and TRBJ2-3, with D tentatively TRBD2 (6 bases). CDR1 and CDR2 (germline): SGDLS, YYNGEE. This CDR3 contains 15 residues. V was trimmed by 0 bases and J by 8 bases, leaving 16 bases between them. Filled out from reference TRBV9 and TRBJ2-3, the complete variable domain reads DSGVTQTPKHLITATGQRVTLRCSPRSGDLSVYWYQQSLDQGLQFLIQYYNGEERAKGNILERFSAQQFPDLHSELNLSSLELGDSALYFCASSVGTIRGSTQYFGPGTRLTVL.

This chain uses TRBV6-1 with TRBJ2-7, with a tentative D call TRBD2 (5 bases). The CDR3 covers 15 residues. V was cut by 3 bases and J by 1 base, with 13 bases left in between. Germline-derived CDR1 and CDR2 are MNHNS and SASEGT. CDR3 sequence: CASSELWGVSYEQYF. The CDR3 DNA reads TGTGCCAGCAGTGAGTTGTGGGGAGTTTCCTACGAGCAGTACTTC.

The gene calls are TRBV27 and TRBJ2-3, with 13 nucleotides matching TRBD2. Germline V gene data show CDR1 as MNHEY and CDR2 as SMNVEV (reference sequence). This CDR3 comprises 16 residues. V trimming: 4 bases; J trimming: 6 bases; junction bases outside the gene matches: 7. Here the CDR3 DNA reads TGTGCCAGCAGTTCCACTAGCGGGGGGGCCGCGGATACGCAGTATTTT. Translation gives CASSSTSGGAADTQYF.

V usage is TRBV6-1 and J usage is TRBJ1-6, with D unclear. V lost 3 bases to trimming and J lost 4 bases, with 4 bases between them. Per germline, CDR1 MNHNS and CDR2 SASEGT. The CDR3 is 13 amino acids. As DNA, the CDR3 is TGTGCCAGCAGTGATCTTTATAATTCACCCCTCCACTTT. Its translation is CASSDLYNSPLHF.

V gene TRBV6-2 or TRBV6-3 combines with J gene TRBJ1-2; 7 bases line up with TRBD1. The V gene's germline CDR1 is MNHEY and CDR2 SVGEGT. V lost 5 bases and J lost 6; bases outside the gene matches: 9. There are 14 residues in the CDR3. The CDR3 nucleotides read TGTGCCAGCAGTCGACAGGGTACTCTTGATGGCTACACCTTC. Its protein is CASSRQGTLDGYTF.

The rearrangement uses TRBV19 and TRBJ1-2; D is perhaps TRBD1 (6 bases). This CDR3 region has 13 residues. Trimming stripped 4 bases from V and 8 bases from J, with 14 bases between. Germline CDR1 and CDR2: LNHDA and SQIVND (reference sequence). CDR3 residues: CASSTQGLGGYTF. In nucleotides, the CDR3 is TGTGCCAGTAGTACACAGGGATTGGGGGGCTACACCTTC.

The chain employs TRBV15 and TRBJ1-2; D is undetermined. V was cut by 3 bases and J by 0 bases, with 5 bases left in between. CDR3 length equals 13 residues. Germline-derived CDR1 and CDR2 are LNHNV and YYDKDF (reference sequence). Here the CDR3 DNA reads TGTGCCACCAGCAGTACAACTAACTATGGCTACACCTTC. This encodes CATSSTTNYGYTF. Supplemented by reference TRBV15 and TRBJ1-2, the full variable domain reads DAMVIQNPRYQVTQFGKPVTLSCSQTLNHNVMYWYQQKSSQAPKLLFHYYDKDFNNEADTPDNFQSRRPNTSFCFLDIRSPGLGDTAMYLCATSSTTNYGYTFGSGTRLTVV.

This chain connects TRBV28 to TRBJ2-1; D might be TRBD1 (6 bases). CDR1 is MDHEN, CDR2 SYDVKM, per germline. Deletions cut 1 base from V and 3 bases from J, with 10 bases between. The CDR3 sequence is 15 residues long. CDR3 sequence reads: CASSLYRASYNEQFF. The CDR3 DNA reads TGTGCCAGCAGTTTATACAGGGCCAGCTACAATGAGCAGTTCTTC.

The V call is TRBV9, the J call TRBJ2-4; TRBD2 aligns across 8 bases. This CDR3 has 18 amino acids. The V gene's germline CDR1 is SGDLS and CDR2 YYNGEE. V shed 3 bases, J shed 0 bases, and the junction held 11 bases outside the gene matches. The CDR3 DNA is TGTGCCAGCAGCGCGGAGAATGCGGGGGGACCAGCCAAAAACATTCAGTACTTC. It yields the protein CASSAENAGGPAKNIQYF.

This chain connects TRBV19 to TRBJ1-2; D is ambiguous. This CDR3 has 13 residues. V lost 3 bases, J lost 3 bases, and 8 bases lay in between. CDR1 is LNHDA and CDR2 is SQIVND in the germline V gene (reference sequence). CDR3 residues: CASSINGYYGYTF. CDR3 in DNA: TGTGCCAGTAGTATTAACGGGTACTATGGCTACACCTTC.

The rearrangement joins TRBV5-4 to TRBJ2-3; 11 bases match TRBD2. CDR3 length equals 15 residues. Germline loops: CDR1 SGHNT, CDR2 YYREEE (reference sequence). Losses at the gene ends were 4 bases for V and 2 bases for J; bases not matched to a gene: 3. For the CDR3, the DNA is TGTGCCAGCAGCCCACTAGCGGGGGACACAGATACGCAGTATTTT. This encodes CASSPLAGDTDTQYF.

The chain recombines TRBV12-5 with TRBJ2-1, with D possibly TRBD1 on 6 matching bases. This CDR3 contains 15 residues. V gave up 4 bases and J gave up 0 bases, with 10 bases separating them. Germline V gives CDR1 LGHNT, CDR2 FRNRAP. As DNA, the CDR3 is TGTGCTAGTGGTTCGGACAGAAGCTCCTACAATGAGCAGTTCTTC. Translated: CASGSDRSSYNEQFF. The full variable domain, rest sourced from reference TRBV12-5 and TRBJ2-1, is DARVTQTPRHKVTEMGQEVTMRCQPILGHNTVFWYRQTMMQGLELLAYFRNRAPLDDSGMPKDRFSAEMPDATLATLKIQPSEPRDSAVYFCASGSDRSSYNEQFFGPGTRLTVL.

V is TRBV21-1 and J is TRBJ2-4; the DNA was not used to check the table's D call, TRBD1. TRBV21-1 is described as a pseudogene. CDR3 length: 17 amino acids. The CDR3 sequence is CASSKTTGILAKNIQYF. CDR3 DNA sequence: TGTGCCAGCAGCAAAACGACAGGGATCCTAGCCAAAAACATTCAGTACTTC.

The chain combines TRBV11-2 with TRBJ2-1, with D possibly matching TRBD2 (5 bases). There are 14 residues in the CDR3. V was clipped by 0 bases and J by 8 bases, with 11 bases between them. Germline CDR1 reads SGHAT; CDR2 reads FQNNGV. CDR3 coding DNA: TGTGCCAGCAGCTTAGACTGGACTCACTATGAGCAGTTCTTC. It is translated as CASSLDWTHYEQFF.

This chain joins TRBV5-1 and TRBJ2-1; 7 nucleotides line up with TRBD2. V was clipped by 0 bases and J by 6 bases; unmatched bases: 12. The CDR3 runs 17 residues. Germline V gene lookup returns CDR1 SGHRS and CDR2 YFSETQ. CDR3 sequence (DNA): TGCGCCAGCAGCTTGGGGGGGACTACACCGACGAGCAATGAGCAGTTCTTC. It is translated as CASSLGGTTPTSNEQFF.

The chain is built from TRBV7-2 and TRBJ2-5; D perhaps matches TRBD2 (7 bases). Trimming left V 1 base short and J 5 bases short, with 14 bases between. From germline, CDR1 is SGHTA and CDR2 FQGNSA. The CDR3 covers 15 residues. This CDR3 is CASSLESGGRETQYF. The CDR3 region has the DNA TGTGCCAGCAGCTTAGAATCGGGGGGCCGGGAGACCCAGTACTTC.

The chain couples TRBV7-8 to TRBJ2-1; TRBD2 agrees at 10 bases. The CDR3 extends over 15 amino acids. The ends lost 2 bases at V and 8 bases at J; junction bases unmatched: 6. The germline V gene encodes CDR1 SGHVS and CDR2 FQNEAQ. CDR3 region: CASSLITSGIYEQFF. CDR3 DNA sequence: TGTGCCAGCAGCTTAATAACTAGCGGGATCTATGAGCAGTTCTTC.

CDR3 region: CASSPWDRDYEQYF. Written as DNA, the CDR3 is TGCGCCAGCAGCCCCTGGGACAGGGACTACGAGCAGTACTTC. The V and J genes are TRBV5-1 and TRBJ2-7, with 9 bases identical to TRBD1. J lost 3 bases, V lost 4 bases, and 5 bases had no gene match. CDR1 is SGHRS and CDR2 is YFSETQ in the germline V gene. The CDR3 spans 14 residues.

This chain links TRBV9 with TRBJ1-2, with a tentative D call TRBD1 (6 bases). The CDR3 consists of 17 residues. The ends were cut back, 0 bases at V and 4 bases at J, with 19 bases in the middle. Germline values: CDR1 SGDLS, CDR2 YYNGEE. In DNA form, the CDR3 reads TGTGCCAGCAGCGTAGGCGCAAGGCCGGACAGCGCCTATGGCTACACCTTC. Its protein is CASSVGARPDSAYGYTF.

This clone was found once. This chain uses TRBV3-1 (or the pseudogene TRBV3-2) with TRBJ2-7; 7 nucleotides line up with TRBD2. The trim removed 1 base at V and 9 bases at J, leaving 15 bases unmatched. The CDR3 consists of 16 residues. Germline CDR1 LGHDT, CDR2 YNNKEL (reference sequence). CDR3 region: CASSQGSSGVGARQYF. For the CDR3, the DNA is TGTGCCAGCAGCCAAGGTTCTAGCGGTGTCGGGGCTCGGCAGTACTTC.

The CDR3 sequence: CASSLGRSLGVNEQFF. The CDR3 DNA reads TGTGCCAGCAGCTTAGGGCGGTCATTAGGTGTGAATGAGCAGTTCTTC. The chain recombines TRBV11-2 with TRBJ2-1; D not resolved. V gave up 1 base and J gave up 7 bases, with 17 bases separating them. The CDR3 loop spans 16 amino acids. In germline, CDR1 is SGHAT, CDR2 FQNNGV.

The rearrangement uses TRBV12-5 and TRBJ1-3; 9 positions match TRBD1. CDR1 is LGHNT and CDR2 is FRNRAP in the germline V gene. Trimming cost V 0 bases and J 3 bases; bases outside gene matches: 9. CDR3 length: 18 amino acids. The CDR3 sequence is CASGLVLKGQGGGNTIYF. DNA for the CDR3: TGTGCTAGTGGTTTGGTTTTAAAGGGACAGGGCGGTGGAAACACCATATATTTT.

V gene TRBV12-3 or TRBV12-4 combines with J gene TRBJ1-4, with D hard to call. V lost 2 bases and J lost 3, with 4 bases in between. The CDR3 runs to 13 residues. CDR3 coding DNA: TGTGCCAGCAGTTTATCCTCTAATGAAAAACTGTTTTTT. Translating it yields CASSLSSNEKLFF.

This chain uses TRBV7-8 with TRBJ2-2, with a possible D match to TRBD1 (6 bases). The CDR3 length is 16 residues. Trimming shortened V by 4 bases and J by 5 bases, and 17 bases separated the two germline ends. Germline CDR1 and CDR2: SGHVS and FQNEAQ. CDR3 protein: CASSSPEGVYTGELFF. In nucleotides, the CDR3 is TGTGCCAGCAGCTCCCCAGAGGGGGTGTATACCGGGGAGCTGTTTTTT.

The V gene is TRBV5-6, the J gene TRBJ2-7; 10 positions agree with TRBD2. This CDR3 has 19 residues. Trimming removed 3 bases from V and 2 bases from J; junction bases left unmatched: 17. The germline CDR1 and CDR2 sequences are SGHDT and YYEEEE. The CDR3 is CASSSGPTQRGGLPYEQYF. CDR3 nucleotides: TGTGCCAGCAGCTCGGGTCCAACCCAGCGGGGGGGCCTTCCCTACGAGCAGTACTTC.

The rearrangement links TRBV6-4 to TRBJ1-1, with TRBD1 matching over 8 bases. V lost 6 bases and J lost 4; bases outside the gene matches: 10. In germline, CDR1 is MRHNA, CDR2 SNTAGT. This CDR3 has 15 residues. CDR3 nucleotides: TGTGCCAGCAGACCAAGACAGGGGTTCGGCACTGAAGCTTTCTTT. It yields the protein CASRPRQGFGTEAFF.